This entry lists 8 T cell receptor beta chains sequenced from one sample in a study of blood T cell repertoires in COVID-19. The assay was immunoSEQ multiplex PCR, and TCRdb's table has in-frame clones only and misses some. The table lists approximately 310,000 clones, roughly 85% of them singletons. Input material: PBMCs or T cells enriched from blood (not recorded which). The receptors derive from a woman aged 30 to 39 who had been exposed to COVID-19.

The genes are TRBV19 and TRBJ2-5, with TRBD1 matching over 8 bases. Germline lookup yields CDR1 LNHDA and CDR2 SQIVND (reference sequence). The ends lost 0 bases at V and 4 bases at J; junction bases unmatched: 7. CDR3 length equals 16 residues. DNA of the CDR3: TGTGCCAGTAGTATAGATGGATCAGGGGGCGTAGAGACCCAGTACTTC. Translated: CASSIDGSGGVETQYF.

The CDR3 is CASTTDRGGIHEQYF. The CDR3 bases are TGTGCCAGCACCACGGACAGGGGGGGAATCCACGAGCAGTACTTC. This sequence joins TRBV2 and TRBJ2-7, with 10 nucleotides matching TRBD1. Losses at the gene ends were 7 bases for V and 5 bases for J; bases not matched to a gene: 11. The CDR3 runs to 15 residues. Germline assignment: CDR1 SNHLY and CDR2 FYNNEI.

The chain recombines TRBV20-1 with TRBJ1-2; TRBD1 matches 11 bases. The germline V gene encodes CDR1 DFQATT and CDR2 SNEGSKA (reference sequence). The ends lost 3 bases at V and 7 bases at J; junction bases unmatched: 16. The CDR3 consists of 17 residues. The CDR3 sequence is CSASAIRRDRGNLGYTF. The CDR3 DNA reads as TGCAGTGCTAGTGCAATAAGACGGGACAGGGGGAATCTTGGCTACACCTTC.

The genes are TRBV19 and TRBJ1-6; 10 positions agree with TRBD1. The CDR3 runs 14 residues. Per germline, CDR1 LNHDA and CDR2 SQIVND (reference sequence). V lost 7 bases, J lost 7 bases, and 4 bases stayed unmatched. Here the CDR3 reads CASTGTGVNSPLHF. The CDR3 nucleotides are TGTGCCAGTACTGGGACAGGGGTGAATTCACCCCTCCACTTT.

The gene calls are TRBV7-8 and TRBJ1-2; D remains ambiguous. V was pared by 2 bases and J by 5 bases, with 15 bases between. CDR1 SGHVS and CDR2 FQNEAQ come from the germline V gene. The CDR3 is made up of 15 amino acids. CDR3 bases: TGTGCCAGCAGCTTAAGGCCAGGAGGCCTATATGGCTACACCTTC. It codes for CASSLRPGGLYGYTF.

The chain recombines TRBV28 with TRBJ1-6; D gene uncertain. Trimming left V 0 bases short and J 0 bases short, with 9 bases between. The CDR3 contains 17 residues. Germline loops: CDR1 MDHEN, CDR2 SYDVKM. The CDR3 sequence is CASSLWPLSSYNSPLHF. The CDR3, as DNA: TGTGCCAGCAGTTTATGGCCCCTCAGCTCCTATAATTCACCCCTCCACTTT.

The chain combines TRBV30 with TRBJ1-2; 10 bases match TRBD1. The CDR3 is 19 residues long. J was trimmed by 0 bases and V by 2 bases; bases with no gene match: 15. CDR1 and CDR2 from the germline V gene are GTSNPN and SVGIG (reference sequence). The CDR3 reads CAWSITRAGQGISNYGYTF. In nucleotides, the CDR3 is TGTGCCTGGAGTATAACCAGAGCGGGACAGGGGATATCTAACTATGGCTACACCTTC.

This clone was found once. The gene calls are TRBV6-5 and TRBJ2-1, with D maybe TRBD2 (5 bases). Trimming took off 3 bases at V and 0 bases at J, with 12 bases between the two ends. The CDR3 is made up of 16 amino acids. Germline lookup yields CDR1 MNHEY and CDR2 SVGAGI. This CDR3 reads CASSYWRASSYNEQFF. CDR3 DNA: TGTGCCAGCAGTTATTGGCGGGCGAGCTCCTACAATGAGCAGTTCTTC.